The source of this T cell receptor beta chain is a study of PD-1 blockade in classical Hodgkin lymphoma (dated by TCRdb to between 2020 and 2021). In the study overall: Nivolumab dosing was 3 mg/kg intravenously every 2 weeks, continuing until either disease progression or unacceptable toxicity. The study used TCR beta sequencing and CyTOF to define a peripheral blood immune signature of response to PD-1 blockade in classical Hodgkin lymphoma. Overall study results and their limits: Baseline diversity similar to that of newly diagnosed patients was observed in trial patients achieving complete response, whereas significantly lower diversity was observed in partial responders and progressors. The study was restricted to a single clinical trial cohort, and the causes of repertoire differences, possibly disease activity or prior therapy, were left undefined. CD4+ but not CD8+ TCR diversity rose significantly by C4D1 (p=0.0027 vs p=0.16), most apparent in complete responders (p=0.02). Lower diversity was observed in patients in whom nivolumab was started less than 1 year after ASCT, and these patients were excluded from later analyses so that confounding by immune reconstitution would be avoided. Baseline TCR diversity was reported to be lower in newly diagnosed patients than in healthy donors, and even lower in relapsed/refractory patients.

Genomic DNA was isolated using the Qiagen DNeasy kit from unsorted PBMCs as well as from negatively selected CD4+ and CD8+ fractions. Amplification of TCR beta CDR3 regions was done by immunoSEQ multiplex PCR with primers that anneal to V and J segments. A synthetic immune receptor repertoire was used to minimize amplification bias, and any residual bias was removed computationally once sequencing was done. Under the source paper's analysis protocol: Custom Python scripts were used to quantify repertoire diversity as the Shannon entropy index. Unsorted, CD4+ and CD8+ repertoires were examined separately, except in combined analyses, for which CD4+ and CD8+ sequences were merged in silico. A clone was considered expanded if an increase in frequency of at least 2-fold after treatment relative to C1D1 was found, and a pseudocount of 0.5 was applied to clones undetected at baseline. Singleton clones were defined as clones with 0 or 1 copy at C1D1, and non-singleton clones were defined as clones with 2 or more copies. Clones expanded in unsorted samples were labelled as CD4+, CD8+ or unknown by matching protein sequences in sorted samples from the same patient. Diversity changes from C1D1 to C4D1 were tested in paired samples using Wilcoxon tests. This immuneACCESS table, as held by TCRdb, lists in-frame sequences with V and J called but not all clones. Of the missing ones, under half trace to an unresolved V gene in checked studies; the others have no known cause. That table supplies the V and J calls and clone size; D and trimming were determined from the DNA. Within this sample are roughly 8,000 clones, with around 84% of them counted one time only. About 14% of the sample rests with the top ten.

The germline V gene yields SGHRS for CDR1 and YFSETQ for CDR2. Here V drops 4 bases and J drops 8 bases, and the junction holds 9 bases not matched to any gene. Including the terminal cysteine and phenylalanine, the CDR3 comprises 15 residues. Of the read, only the CDR3 DNA is kept; its 45 bases are in frame from base 1. According to the study, the label for this sample's time point signals: cycle 1 day 1 (C1D1), immediately before nivolumab initiation. All trial patients had relapsed after autologous stem cell transplantation, with cohorts A, B and C differing in prior brentuximab vedotin exposure. The trial cohort comprised some 60 patients with relapsed/refractory classical Hodgkin lymphoma whose best overall responses were complete response, partial response or progressive disease. Trial patients were treated with single-agent nivolumab in the multi-cohort phase II CheckMate 205 trial. An independent review committee assessed best overall response using the 2007 International Working Group response criteria. PBMCs from the trial were collected at three points: immediately before nivolumab initiation (C1D1), and during therapy at cycle 2 day 1 and cycle 4 day 1. Peripheral blood was collected in 8 mL Vacutainer Cell Preparation Tubes, from which PBMCs were isolated by centrifugation and then cryopreserved.

Turning to this clone: Its cognate antigen has yet to be identified. Base-call qualities are not available, and no considerably larger clone is one nucleotide away.

This material consisted of peripheral blood mononuclear cells (PBMCs), taken at baseline. The chain joins TRBV5-1 to TRBJ1-4, with 9 bases in between that match TRBD1. This clonotype was sampled from a human donor with classical Hodgkin lymphoma. The CDR3 amino acid sequence is: CASSIGDREGEKLFF. The base sequence is TGCGCCAGCAGCATTGGGGACAGGGAGGGGGAAAAACTGTTTTTT.